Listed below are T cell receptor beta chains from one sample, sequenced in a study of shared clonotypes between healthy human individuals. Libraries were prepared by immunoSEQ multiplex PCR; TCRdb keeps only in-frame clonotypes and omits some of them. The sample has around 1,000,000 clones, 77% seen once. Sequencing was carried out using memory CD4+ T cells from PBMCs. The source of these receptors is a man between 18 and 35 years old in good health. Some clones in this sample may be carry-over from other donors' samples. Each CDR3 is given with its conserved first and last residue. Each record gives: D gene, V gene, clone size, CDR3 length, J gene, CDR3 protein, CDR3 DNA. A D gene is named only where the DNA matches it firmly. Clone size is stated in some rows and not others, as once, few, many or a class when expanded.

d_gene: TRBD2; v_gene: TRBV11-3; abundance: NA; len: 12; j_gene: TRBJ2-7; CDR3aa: CASSRGGGEQYF; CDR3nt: TGTGCCAGCAGCCGGGGGGGAGGCGAGCAGTACTTC
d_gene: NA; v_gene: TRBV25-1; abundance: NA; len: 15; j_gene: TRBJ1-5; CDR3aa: CASSEWTDPGQPQHF; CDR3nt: TGTGCCAGCAGTGAATGGACGGATCCGGGTCAGCCCCAGCATTTT
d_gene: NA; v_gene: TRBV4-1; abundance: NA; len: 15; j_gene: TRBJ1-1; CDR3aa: CASSRQAGVNTEAFF; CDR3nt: TGCGCCAGCAGCCGCCAGGCGGGGGTGAACACTGAAGCTTTCTTT
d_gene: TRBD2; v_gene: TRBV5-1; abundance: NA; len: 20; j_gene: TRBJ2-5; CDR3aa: CASSWTSGTSGRRYQETQYF; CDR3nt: TGCGCCAGCAGCTGGACCTCCGGGACTAGCGGGAGGAGGTACCAAGAGACCCAGTACTTC
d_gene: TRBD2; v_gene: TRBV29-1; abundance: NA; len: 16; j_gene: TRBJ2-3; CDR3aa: CSVELHAGGPTDTQYF; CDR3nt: TGCAGCGTTGAACTGCATGCGGGAGGCCCCACAGATACGCAGTATTTT
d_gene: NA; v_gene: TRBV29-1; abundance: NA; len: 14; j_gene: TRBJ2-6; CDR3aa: CSVAEQGRANVLTF; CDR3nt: TGCAGCGTTGCGGAACAGGGAAGGGCCAACGTCCTGACTTTC
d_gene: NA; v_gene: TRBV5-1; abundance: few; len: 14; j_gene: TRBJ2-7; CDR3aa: CASRTQTNSYEQYF; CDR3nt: TGCGCCAGCAGGACTCAAACTAACTCCTACGAGCAGTACTTC
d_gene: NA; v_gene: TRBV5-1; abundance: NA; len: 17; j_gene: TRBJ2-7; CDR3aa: CASSLSSGADLSYEQYF; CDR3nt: TGCGCCAGCAGCTTGAGTTCTGGCGCGGATCTTTCCTACGAGCAGTACTTC
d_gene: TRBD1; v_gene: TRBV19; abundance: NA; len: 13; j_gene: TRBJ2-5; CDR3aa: CASSSTGRETQYF; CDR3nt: TGTGCCAGTAGTTCGACAGGGAGAGAGACCCAGTACTTC
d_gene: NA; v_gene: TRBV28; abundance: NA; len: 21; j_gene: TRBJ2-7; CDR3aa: CASSFGYGRSLDRSFSYEQYF; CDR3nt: TGTGCCAGCAGTTTCGGCTATGGACGCTCCTTAGACAGGTCATTCTCCTACGAGCAGTACTTC
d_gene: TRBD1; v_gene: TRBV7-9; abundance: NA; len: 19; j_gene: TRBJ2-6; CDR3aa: CASSLFLGQQDSGANVLTF; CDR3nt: TGTGCCAGCAGCTTATTCCTGGGACAGCAAGACTCTGGGGCCAACGTCCTGACTTTC
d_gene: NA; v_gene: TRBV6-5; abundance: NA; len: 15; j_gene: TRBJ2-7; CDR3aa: CASSKFAGNSYEQYF; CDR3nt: TGTGCCAGCAGTAAGTTTGCGGGGAACTCCTACGAGCAGTACTTC
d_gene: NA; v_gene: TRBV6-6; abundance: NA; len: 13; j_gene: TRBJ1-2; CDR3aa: CASSRDVSRGYTF; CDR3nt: TGTGCCAGCAGTCGGGACGTCTCTCGGGGCTACACCTTC
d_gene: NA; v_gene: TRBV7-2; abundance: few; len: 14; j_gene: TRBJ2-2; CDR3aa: CASSPGPHTGELFF; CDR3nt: TGTGCCAGCAGCCCAGGACCCCACACCGGGGAGCTGTTTTTT
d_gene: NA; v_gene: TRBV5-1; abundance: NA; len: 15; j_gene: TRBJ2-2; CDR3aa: CASSPQWADTGELFF; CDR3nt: TGCGCCAGCAGCCCCCAGTGGGCGGACACCGGGGAGCTGTTTTTT
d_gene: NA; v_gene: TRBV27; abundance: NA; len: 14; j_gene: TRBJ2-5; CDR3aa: CASSPTSVQQTQYF; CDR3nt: TGTGCCAGCAGTCCTACCTCGGTCCAGCAGACCCAGTACTTC
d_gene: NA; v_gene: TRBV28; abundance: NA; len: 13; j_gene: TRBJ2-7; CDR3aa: CASRTPGLYEQYF; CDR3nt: TGTGCCAGCAGAACCCCGGGGTTATACGAGCAGTACTTC
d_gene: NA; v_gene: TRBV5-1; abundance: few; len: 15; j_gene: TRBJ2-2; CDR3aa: CASSLSEGHGGELFF; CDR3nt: TGCGCCAGCAGCTTGAGTGAGGGGCATGGCGGGGAGCTGTTTTTT
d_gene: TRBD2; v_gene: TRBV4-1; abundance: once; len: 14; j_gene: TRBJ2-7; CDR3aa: CASSRGTSGYEQYF; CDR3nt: TGCGCCAGCAGCCGAGGGACTAGCGGCTACGAGCAGTACTTC
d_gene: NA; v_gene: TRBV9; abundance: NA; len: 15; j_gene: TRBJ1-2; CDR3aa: CASSTGRYSNYGYTF; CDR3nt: TGTGCCAGCAGTACAGGCCGATATTCTAACTATGGCTACACCTTC
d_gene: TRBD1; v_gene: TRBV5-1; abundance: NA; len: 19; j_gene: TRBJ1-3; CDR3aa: CASSLEGVTGLSSGNTIYF; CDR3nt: TGCGCCAGCAGCTTGGAGGGGGTGACAGGGCTGAGCTCTGGAAACACCATATATTTT
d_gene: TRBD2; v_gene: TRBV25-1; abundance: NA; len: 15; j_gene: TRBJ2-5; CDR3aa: CASRQREGSGETQYF; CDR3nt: TGTGCCAGCAGACAGCGGGAGGGTAGTGGGGAGACCCAGTACTTC
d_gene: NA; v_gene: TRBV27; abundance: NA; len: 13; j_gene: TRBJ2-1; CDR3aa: CASSFQGGGEQFF; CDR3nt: TGTGCCAGCAGTTTTCAGGGTGGGGGGGAGCAGTTCTTC
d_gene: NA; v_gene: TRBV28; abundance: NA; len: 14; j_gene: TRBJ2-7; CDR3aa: CASSLGDERHEQYF; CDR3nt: TGTGCCAGCAGTTTAGGGGACGAGAGGCACGAGCAGTACTTC
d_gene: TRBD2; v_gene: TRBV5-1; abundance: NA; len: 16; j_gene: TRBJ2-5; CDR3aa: CASRNRVAGDRETQYF; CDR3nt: TGCGCCAGCCGAAACAGGGTAGCGGGAGATCGGGAGACCCAGTACTTC
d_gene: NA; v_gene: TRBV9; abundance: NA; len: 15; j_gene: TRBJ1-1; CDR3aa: CASSPRGGWDTEAFF; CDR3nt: TGTGCCAGCAGCCCCCGAGGGGGGTGGGACACTGAAGCTTTCTTT
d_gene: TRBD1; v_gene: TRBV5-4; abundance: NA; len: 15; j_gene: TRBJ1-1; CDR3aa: CASSVPGQGNTEAFF; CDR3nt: TGTGCCAGCAGCGTACCGGGACAGGGGAACACTGAAGCTTTCTTT
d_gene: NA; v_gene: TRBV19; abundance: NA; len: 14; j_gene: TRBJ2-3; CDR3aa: CASSMMVLTDTQYF; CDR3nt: TGTGCCAGTAGTATGATGGTCCTCACAGATACGCAGTATTTT
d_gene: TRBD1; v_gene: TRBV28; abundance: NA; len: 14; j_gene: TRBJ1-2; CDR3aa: CASSLGQGVYGYTF; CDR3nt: TGTGCCAGCAGTTTAGGACAGGGGGTCTATGGCTACACCTTC
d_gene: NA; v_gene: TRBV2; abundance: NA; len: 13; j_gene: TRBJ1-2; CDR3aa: CASSEGLRYGYTF; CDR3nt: TGTGCCAGCAGTGAAGGACTCCGCTATGGCTACACCTTC
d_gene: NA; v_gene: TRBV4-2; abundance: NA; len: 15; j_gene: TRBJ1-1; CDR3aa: CASSFPGGLVTEAFF; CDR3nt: TGTGCCAGCAGCTTCCCGGGGGGACTTGTTACTGAAGCTTTCTTT
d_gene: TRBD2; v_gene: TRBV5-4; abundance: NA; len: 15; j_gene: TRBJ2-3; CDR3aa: CASSLGLAGTDTQYF; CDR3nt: TGTGCCAGCAGCTTAGGCCTAGCGGGCACAGATACGCAGTATTTT
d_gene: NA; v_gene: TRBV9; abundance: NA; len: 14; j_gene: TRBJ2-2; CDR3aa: CASSVDRNTGELFF; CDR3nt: TGTGCCAGCAGCGTGGACAGGAACACCGGGGAGCTGTTTTTT
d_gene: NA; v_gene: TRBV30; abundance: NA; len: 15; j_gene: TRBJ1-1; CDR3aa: CAWSGSPPRNTEAFF; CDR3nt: TGTGCCTGGAGTGGCAGCCCGCCGCGGAACACTGAAGCTTTCTTT
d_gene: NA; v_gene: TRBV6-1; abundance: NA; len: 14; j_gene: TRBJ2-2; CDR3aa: CASSRGFVTGELFF; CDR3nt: TGTGCCAGCAGCCGAGGGTTCGTCACCGGGGAGCTGTTTTTT
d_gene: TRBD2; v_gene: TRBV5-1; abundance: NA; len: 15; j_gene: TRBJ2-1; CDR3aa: CASSFLAGAVGEQFF; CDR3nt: TGCGCCAGCAGCTTCTTAGCGGGAGCCGTCGGAGAGCAGTTCTTC
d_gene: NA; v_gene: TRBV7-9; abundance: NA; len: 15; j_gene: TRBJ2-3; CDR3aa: CASSPLGHSTDTQYF; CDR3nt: TGTGCCAGCAGCCCTCTAGGGCACAGCACAGATACGCAGTATTTT
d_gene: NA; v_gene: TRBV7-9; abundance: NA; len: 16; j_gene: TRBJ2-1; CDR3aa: CASSLGSGARVNEQFF; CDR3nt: TGTGCCAGCAGCTTGGGTTCGGGGGCGCGGGTCAATGAGCAGTTCTTC
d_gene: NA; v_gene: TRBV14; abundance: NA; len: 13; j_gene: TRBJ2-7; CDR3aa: CASSQDTQGEQYF; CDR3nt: TGTGCCAGCAGCCAAGATACCCAGGGTGAGCAGTACTTC
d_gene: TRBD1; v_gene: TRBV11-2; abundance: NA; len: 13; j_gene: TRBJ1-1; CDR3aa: CASSFAGGTEAFF; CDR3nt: TGTGCCAGCAGCTTCGCAGGGGGCACTGAAGCTTTCTTT
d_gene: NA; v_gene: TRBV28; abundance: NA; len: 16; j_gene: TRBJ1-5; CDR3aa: CASRQTFAGYDQPQHF; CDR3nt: TGTGCCAGCAGACAAACCTTTGCGGGATATGACCAGCCCCAGCATTTT
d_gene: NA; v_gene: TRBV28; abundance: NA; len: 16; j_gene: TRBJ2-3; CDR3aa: CASSLWVRTSTDTQYF; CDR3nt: TGTGCCAGCAGTTTATGGGTCCGAACTAGCACAGATACGCAGTATTTT
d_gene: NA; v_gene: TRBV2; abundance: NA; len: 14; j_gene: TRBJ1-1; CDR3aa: CASSEDQGGTEAFF; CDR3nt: TGTGCCAGCAGTGAAGATCAGGGAGGGACTGAAGCTTTCTTT
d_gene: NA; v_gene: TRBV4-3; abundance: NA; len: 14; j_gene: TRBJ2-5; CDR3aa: CASSQIQTGETQYF; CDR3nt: TGCGCCAGCAGCCAGATACAAACAGGGGAGACCCAGTACTTC
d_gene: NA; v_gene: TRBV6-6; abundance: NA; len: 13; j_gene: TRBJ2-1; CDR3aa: CASSYSRNNEQFF; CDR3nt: TGTGCCAGCAGTTATTCACGCAACAATGAGCAGTTCTTC
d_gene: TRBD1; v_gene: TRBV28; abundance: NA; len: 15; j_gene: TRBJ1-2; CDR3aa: CASSMPGQGSYGYTF; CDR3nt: TGTGCCAGCAGTATGCCGGGACAGGGGAGCTATGGCTACACCTTC
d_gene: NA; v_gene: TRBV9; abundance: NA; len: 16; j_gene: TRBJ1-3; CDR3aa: CASSVAIGGDGNTIYF; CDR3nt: TGTGCCAGCAGCGTGGCCATAGGGGGGGACGGAAACACCATATATTTT